Following are 14 T cell receptor beta chains from one sample sequenced in a study of technical replicates of blood from several donors (dated by TCRdb to 2016 to 2017). Library generation was performed with the immunoSEQ multiplex PCR assay. As stored in TCRdb, this immuneACCESS dataset retains in-frame rearrangements with V and J assigned. A fraction of the clones does not appear; measured against another copy, unresolved V genes explain less than half of the discrepancy, and the remainder lacks a known reason. This sample comprises 55,000 to 75,000 clones, 80% to 95% of them detected only once. The top ten clones comprise approximately 4.5% of the sample. Sequencing was done on a sample of PBMCs. The receptors stem from a human donor in good health. Some clones in this sample may be carry-over from other donors' samples.

The V call is TRBV7-2, the J call TRBJ2-1; TRBD1 matches at 10 bases. The CDR3 is 15 residues long. CDR1 and CDR2 from the germline V gene are SGHTA and FQGNSA. Trimming cost V 5 bases and J 3 bases; bases outside gene matches: 4. CDR3 loop: CASSLDRGRYNEQFF. In DNA, the CDR3 is TGTGCCAGCAGCCTCGACAGGGGGCGCTACAATGAGCAGTTCTTC.

This rearrangement joins TRBV20-1 to TRBJ1-1, with a tentative D call TRBD1 (5 bases). Germline CDR1 reads DFQATT; CDR2 reads SNEGSKA (reference sequence). This CDR3 is 11 amino acids long. Trimming pared 6 bases from V and 7 bases from J, leaving 12 bases between. CDR3 sequence (DNA): TGCAGTGCCAGGCCAGGGCTTGAAGCTTTCTTT. Its translation is CSARPGLEAFF.

This clone was observed a handful of times. V gene TRBV5-1 combines with J gene TRBJ1-1, with TRBD1 matching 8 bases. Germline V gene sequence: CDR1 SGHRS, CDR2 YFSETQ. This CDR3 is built from 15 residues. V shed 4 bases, J shed 4 bases, and the junction held 9 bases outside the gene matches. In nucleotides, the CDR3 is TGCGCCAGCAGCCCGGATTCAGGACAGGGCACTGAAGCTTTCTTT. It specifies CASSPDSGQGTEAFF.

J is TRBJ2-7 and V is TRBV29-1; no reliable D call. The germline gives CDR1 SQVTM, CDR2 ANQGSEA. This CDR3 region has 13 residues. The V end was cut by 5 bases, the J end by 6 bases, with 17 bases between. CDR3 sequence reads: CSVCTVVSSEQYF. The CDR3 bases are TGCAGCGTTTGTACAGTGGTATCGTCCGAGCAGTACTTC.

This chain joins TRBV27 and TRBJ2-7; 15 bases agree with TRBD2. The V and J ends lost 4 bases and 0 bases, in that order; junction bases with no gene match: 4. This CDR3 comprises 17 residues. The germline gives CDR1 MNHEY, CDR2 SMNVEV (reference sequence). The CDR3 is CASSSGLAGGSSYEQYF. The DNA of the CDR3 is TGTGCCAGCAGTTCGGGACTAGCGGGGGGAAGCTCCTACGAGCAGTACTTC.

V is TRBV29-1 and J is TRBJ2-7, with 11 bases identical to TRBD1. Germline V gene data show CDR1 as SQVTM and CDR2 as ANQGSEA. V shed 2 bases and J 5 bases; nucleotides not matched to a gene: 5. This CDR3 has 14 amino acids. The CDR3 is CSVEWRDRGDEQYF. The CDR3 nucleotides are TGCAGCGTTGAATGGAGGGACAGGGGGGACGAGCAGTACTTC.

This clone was counted once. The chain links TRBV19 to TRBJ1-2; no clear D. CDR3 length: 11 residues. CDR1 and CDR2 from the germline V gene are LNHDA and SQIVND (reference sequence). Trimming removed 6 bases at V and 2 bases at J, with 4 bases between. CDR3 bases: TGTGCCAGTAGCGCGAACTATGGCTACACCTTC. Its translation is CASSANYGYTF.

CDR3 protein: CASSRQQDLYGYTF. CDR3 DNA sequence: TGTGCCAGTAGTCGACAGCAGGATCTCTATGGCTACACCTTC. The chain uses TRBV19 and TRBJ1-2, with TRBD1 as a possible D gene (5 bases). Trimming removed 5 bases at V and 4 bases at J, with 14 bases between. The CDR3 has 14 residues. Germline CDR1 LNHDA, CDR2 SQIVND (reference sequence).

CDR3 in amino acids: CASSQGNSGEGNEQFF. CDR3 DNA sequence: TGTGCCAGCAGCCAAGGGAATAGCGGGGAGGGGAATGAGCAGTTCTTC. The V and J genes are TRBV4-2 and TRBJ2-1; 8 bases fit TRBD2. V was pared by 1 base and J by 7 bases, with 9 bases of the junction left unmatched. Germline V gene data show CDR1 as LGHNA and CDR2 as YNFKEQ. The CDR3 sequence is 16 residues long.

CDR3 bases: TGTGCCAGCACCCCGGGCTTTTGGGGCGGCTACACCTTC. It encodes CASTPGFWGGYTF. The chain recombines TRBV7-2 with TRBJ1-2; a possible D gene is TRBD1 (5 bases). With 7 bases removed from V and 8 bases from J, the gap between germline ends came to 17 bases. The germline gives CDR1 SGHTA, CDR2 FQGNSA. The CDR3 is 13 amino acids.

This clone was seen a single time. The chain links TRBV19 to TRBJ2-2; 13 bases agree with TRBD2. The CDR3 length is 18 residues. Germline CDR1 is LNHDA and CDR2 is SQIVND (reference sequence). Trimming removed 1 base from V and 4 bases from J; junction bases left unmatched: 6. The CDR3 DNA is TGTGCCAGTAGTATAGTTGGACTAGCGGGAGTTGGCACCGGGGAGCTGTTTTTT. It codes for CASSIVGLAGVGTGELFF.

This chain joins TRBV5-4 and TRBJ1-3; a possible D gene is TRBD1 (5 bases). This CDR3 region has 15 residues. CDR1 and CDR2 from the germline V gene are SGHNT and YYREEE (reference sequence). Trimming took off 4 bases at V and 4 bases at J, with 15 bases between the two ends. CDR3 nucleotide sequence: TGTGCCAGCAGCCCCCCCGGGGCGGGGGGAAACACCATATATTTT. Translation gives CASSPPGAGGNTIYF.

The chain couples TRBV28 to TRBJ2-5; 10 bases fit TRBD2. CDR1 and CDR2 (germline): MDHEN, SYDVKM. This CDR3 region has 14 residues. V trimming: 5 bases; J trimming: 4 bases; junction bases outside the gene matches: 4. CDR3 in DNA: TGTGCCAGCAGTCGCAGACTAGCGGGAGAGACCCAGTACTTC. It encodes CASSRRLAGETQYF.

This rearrangement joins TRBV6-5 to TRBJ2-1; 7 bases are shared with TRBD2. V shed 6 bases and J 4 bases; nucleotides not matched to a gene: 9. The CDR3 consists of 15 residues. Germline values: CDR1 MNHEY, CDR2 SVGAGI. The CDR3 DNA sequence: TGTGCCAGCAGGCCAAGAGCGGGATTTTACAATGAGCAGTTCTTC. This encodes CASRPRAGFYNEQFF.